These 18 T cell receptor beta chains were all obtained from the same sample, sequenced in a study of Ad26.COV2.S vaccination and SARS-CoV-2 variants. Treatment described: around 19 received Ad26.COV2.S at low or high dose, single or two shots; several received placebo; per-sample allocation not given. Sampling was performed 63 days after the first vaccine or placebo injection. Method: immunoSEQ multiplex PCR; TCRdb's copy keeps in-frame clones and lacks some. Of about 350,000 clones in the sample, approximately 90% are singletons; the top ten hold around 6.6%. Specimen: peripheral blood, collected in a trial of Ad26.COV2.S vaccine versus placebo. These receptors all stem from a person aged 18 to 59 who received the Ad26.COV2.S COVID-19 vaccine or a placebo.

V usage is TRBV9 and J usage is TRBJ1-1, with no clear D. V gave up 1 base and J gave up 5 bases, with 9 bases separating them. CDR1 SGDLS and CDR2 YYNGEE come from the germline V gene. The CDR3 is made up of 13 amino acids. DNA of the CDR3: TGTGCCAGCAGCGTACAGGTGTTTACTGAAGCTTTCTTT. Its protein is CASSVQVFTEAFF. Full variable domain (remainder filled in from reference TRBV9 and TRBJ1-1): DSGVTQTPKHLITATGQRVTLRCSPRSGDLSVYWYQQSLDQGLQFLIQYYNGEERAKGNILERFSAQQFPDLHSELNLSSLELGDSALYFCASSVQVFTEAFFGQGTRLTVV.

The chain uses TRBV6-2 or TRBV6-3 and TRBJ2-7; D gene ambiguous. CDR3 length equals 15 residues. In germline, CDR1 is MNHEY, CDR2 SVGEGT. V was cut by 0 bases and J by 2 bases, with 11 bases left in between. CDR3 DNA sequence: TGTGCCAGCAGTTACTCGATGACCGACACCTACGAGCAGTACTTC. Encoded protein: CASSYSMTDTYEQYF.

The chain has TRBV5-1 and TRBJ2-3; no reliable D call. Trimming shortened V by 4 bases and J by 2 bases, and 5 bases separated the two germline ends. Germline CDR1 and CDR2: SGHRS and YFSETQ. The CDR3 covers 12 residues. The CDR3 DNA reads as TGCGCCAGCAGCCCCGCCACAGATACGCAGTATTTT. Protein: CASSPATDTQYF. Based on the CDR3 plus reference TRBV5-1 and TRBJ2-3, the full variable domain is KAGVTQTPRYLIKTRGQQVTLSCSPISGHRSVSWYQQTPGQGLQFLFEYFSETQRNKGNFPGRFSGRQFSNSRSEMNVSTLELGDSALYLCASSPATDTQYFGPGTRLTVL.

This clone was counted a single time. V is TRBV10-3 and J is TRBJ2-7; D is perhaps TRBD1 or TRBD2 (5 bases each). The germline V gene has CDR1 ENHRY and CDR2 SYGVKD. V was trimmed by 6 bases and J by 7 bases, leaving 19 bases between them. The CDR3 spans 14 residues. CDR3 sequence (DNA): TGTGCCATCAGGCCGGGACCCCTTGTGGGAGAGCAGTACTTC. Its translation: CAIRPGPLVGEQYF.

This clone occurred many times. The V call is TRBV5-4, the J call TRBJ2-1, with D unclear. Between the trimmed V and J ends, which lost 5 bases and 0 bases, there was a span of 6 bases. The CDR3 sequence is 13 residues long. The germline V gene has CDR1 SGHNT and CDR2 YYREEE (reference sequence). The CDR3 DNA reads TGTGCCAGCAGGAAGGACTCCTACAATGAGCAGTTCTTC. Protein product: CASRKDSYNEQFF. Based on the CDR3 plus reference TRBV5-4 and TRBJ2-1, the full variable domain is ETGVTQSPTHLIKTRGQQVTLRCSSQSGHNTVSWYQQALGQGPQFIFQYYREEENGRGNFPPRFSGLQFPNYSSELNVNALELDDSALYLCASRKDSYNEQFFGPGTRLTVL.

The CDR3 nucleotides are TGTGCCAGCAGTAAGGCCACTGAAGCTTTCTTT. It translates to CASSKATEAFF. The chain links TRBV2 to TRBJ1-1, with no clear D. Germline CDR1 and CDR2: SNHLY and FYNNEI. Trimming took 5 bases from V and 4 from J, leaving 5 bases between them. This CDR3 is 11 amino acids long.

The table lists this clone with a count of one. V and J are TRBV5-4 and TRBJ1-2; TRBD1 matches 7 bases. The CDR3 is 15 residues long. J gave up 4 bases and V 3 bases, and 9 bases lay outside the gene matches. Germline values: CDR1 SGHNT, CDR2 YYREEE (reference sequence). DNA of the CDR3: TGTGCCAGCAGCTCAGATAACAGGGGAACCTATGGCTACACCTTC. It is translated as CASSSDNRGTYGYTF.

This sequence joins TRBV27 and TRBJ1-2, with a tentative D call TRBD1 (6 bases). The CDR3 runs to 18 residues. Germline-derived CDR1 and CDR2 are MNHEY and SMNVEV (reference sequence). Trimming removed 5 bases at V and 4 bases at J, with 26 bases between. This CDR3 reads CASSNPPRGARRLYGYTF. CDR3 sequence (DNA): TGTGCCAGCAGTAACCCCCCCAGGGGCGCACGGAGGCTCTATGGCTACACCTTC.

This clone was observed a single time. The gene calls are TRBV29-1 and TRBJ1-4; D not certain. V lost 5 bases and J lost 4, with 11 bases in between. Germline V CDR1 and CDR2: SQVTM, ANQGSEA. This CDR3 is 13 amino acids long. This CDR3 reads CSVSGSYNEKLFF. The DNA for the CDR3 is TGCAGCGTTTCCGGAAGTTATAATGAAAAACTGTTTTTT.

The chain couples TRBV25-1 to TRBJ1-1; no clear D gene. Germline V gene lookup returns CDR1 MGHDK and CDR2 SYGVNS. The CDR3 consists of 12 residues. Trimming took off 2 bases at V and 4 bases at J, with 5 bases between the two ends. Here the CDR3 DNA reads TGTGCCAGCAGTGAAGTAAGCACTGAAGCTTTCTTT. Translated: CASSEVSTEAFF.

The chain has TRBV7-3 and TRBJ1-1; possible D gene TRBD1, 5 bases. CDR3 length equals 14 residues. The germline gives CDR1 SGHTA, CDR2 FQGTGA. Deletions cut 3 bases from V and 4 bases from J, with 12 bases between. The CDR3 spells CASSFGGAGTEAFF. In nucleotides, the CDR3 is TGTGCCAGCAGCTTCGGGGGAGCGGGCACTGAAGCTTTCTTT.

The rearrangement joins TRBV9 to TRBJ2-4, with unresolved D. Trimming took 3 bases from V and 9 from J, leaving 10 bases between them. Germline CDR1 SGDLS, CDR2 YYNGEE. The CDR3 contains 12 residues. As DNA, the CDR3 is TGTGCCAGCAGCGGATCCCCTTCCATTCAGTACTTC. Residues: CASSGSPSIQYF.

The chain recombines TRBV25-1 with TRBJ1-2; D is possibly TRBD1 (6 bases). With 6 bases removed from V and 6 bases from J, the gap between germline ends came to 14 bases. CDR3 size: 13 residues. CDR1 and CDR2 from the germline V gene are MGHDK and SYGVNS. CDR3 residues: CASRPQGRDGYTF. The CDR3 coding sequence is TGTGCCAGCAGACCCCAGGGGAGAGATGGCTACACCTTC.

The chain is built from TRBV5-1 and TRBJ2-3, with 13 bases lining up with TRBD2. Trimming cost V 4 bases and J 4 bases; bases outside gene matches: 6. CDR1 is SGHRS, CDR2 YFSETQ, per germline. This CDR3 spans 16 amino acids. The CDR3 spells CASSQGLAGSPDTQYF. CDR3 sequence (DNA): TGCGCCAGCAGCCAGGGACTAGCGGGATCACCAGATACGCAGTATTTT.

The chain carries TRBV18 and TRBJ2-7; D unclear. The CDR3 totals 11 residues. Germline V gives CDR1 KGHSH, CDR2 LQKENI. Between the trimmed V and J ends, which lost 7 bases and 6 bases, there was a span of 10 bases. CDR3 loop: CASFTDGEQYF. The CDR3 DNA reads TGTGCCAGCTTTACAGATGGCGAGCAGTACTTC.

The chain is built from TRBV18 and TRBJ1-1; D is undetermined. V gave up 2 bases and J gave up 6 bases, with 19 bases separating them. Per the germline V gene, CDR1 is KGHSH and CDR2 is LQKENI. The CDR3 totals 16 residues. This CDR3 is CASSPNSVLLVAEAFF. The CDR3 coding sequence is TGTGCCAGCTCACCAAACAGCGTGTTATTGGTAGCTGAAGCTTTCTTT.

The chain has TRBV5-1 and TRBJ2-1, with 10 bases that match TRBD1. CDR1 and CDR2 from the germline V gene are SGHRS and YFSETQ. CDR3 length: 15 residues. The V segment lost 3 bases and the J segment 7 bases; nucleotides outside the gene matches: 7. CDR3 sequence (DNA): TGCGCCAGCAGCTCCCCGGACAGGGGGATTAATGAGCAGTTCTTC. Amino acid sequence: CASSSPDRGINEQFF.

The V and J genes are TRBV7-9 and TRBJ1-1; D gene ambiguous. V shed 1 base and J shed 3 bases, with 6 bases lying between them. The CDR3 sequence is 13 residues long. Germline lookup yields CDR1 SEHNR and CDR2 FQNEAQ (reference sequence). CDR3 sequence (DNA): TGTGCCAGCAGCTTAGATCTGGACACTGAAGCTTTCTTT. It specifies CASSLDLDTEAFF.